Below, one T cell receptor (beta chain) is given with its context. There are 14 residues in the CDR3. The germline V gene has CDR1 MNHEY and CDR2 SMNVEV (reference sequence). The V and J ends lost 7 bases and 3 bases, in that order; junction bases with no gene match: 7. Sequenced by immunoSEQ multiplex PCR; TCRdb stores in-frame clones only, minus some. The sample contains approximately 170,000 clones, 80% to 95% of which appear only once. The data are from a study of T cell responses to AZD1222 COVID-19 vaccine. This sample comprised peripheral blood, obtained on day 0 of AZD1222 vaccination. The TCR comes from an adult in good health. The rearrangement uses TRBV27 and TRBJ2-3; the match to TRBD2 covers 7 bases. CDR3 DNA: TGTGCCAGCACGGAGCGGGACGGTACAGATACGCAGTATTTT. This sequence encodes CASTERDGTDTQYF.